This T cell receptor (beta chain) was observed in a study of CD8 T cells in ankylosing spondylitis. The trim removed 3 bases at V and 4 bases at J, leaving 6 bases unmatched. Germline V gene lookup returns CDR1 SGHKS and CDR2 YYEKEE (reference sequence). There are 15 residues in the CDR3. It was by quantitative 5'-RACE with molecular barcodes that TCR beta libraries were made. Via MiXCR, TCRdb re-called the 5' RACE reads, giving one row per CDR3 protein. The data show about 340,000 distinct CDR3 sequences, roughly 14% seen once. Study-wide results and caveats: Disease-linked clones had a CD8+ phenotype and relatively low frequency in peripheral blood. Reports say disease-linked clones showed up significantly more in matched ankylosing spondylitis synovial fluid.

In its sample, this clonotype was seen a few times. Its antigen remains unidentified. The origin of this receptor is a male donor with ankylosing spondylitis or in good health (not recorded which). Sequences were obtained from blood, either unsorted or a sorted T cell fraction (not recorded which). This chain links TRBV5-5 with TRBJ2-1, with TRBD2 matching 8 bases. CDR3 nucleotides: TGTGCCAGCAGCTCCGGGGTAGCGGGGTACAATGAGCAGTTCTTC. It is translated as CASSSGVAGYNEQFF.